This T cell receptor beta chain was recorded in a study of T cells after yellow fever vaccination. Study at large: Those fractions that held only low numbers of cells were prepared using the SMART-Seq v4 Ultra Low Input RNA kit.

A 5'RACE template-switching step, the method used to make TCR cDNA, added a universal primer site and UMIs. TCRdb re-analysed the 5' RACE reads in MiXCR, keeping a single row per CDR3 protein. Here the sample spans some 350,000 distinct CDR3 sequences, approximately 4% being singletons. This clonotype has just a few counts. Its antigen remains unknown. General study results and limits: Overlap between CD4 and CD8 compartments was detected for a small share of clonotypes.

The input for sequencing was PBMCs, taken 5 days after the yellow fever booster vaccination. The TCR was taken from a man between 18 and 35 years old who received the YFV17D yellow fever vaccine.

The CDR3 is CASSFHHEQYF. The CDR3 DNA follows: TGTGCCAGCAGCTTTCACCACGAGCAGTACTTC. The chain joins TRBV7-2 to TRBJ2-7; D is unclear. Germline V gene lookup returns CDR1 SGHTA and CDR2 FQGNSA. Trimming took off 3 bases at V and 5 bases at J, with 5 bases between the two ends. This CDR3 has 11 amino acids.